One and the same sample provided the 13 T cell receptor beta chains below, sequenced in a study of cytomegalovirus exposure and HLA in healthy donors (dated by TCRdb to 2016 to 2017). The library was produced with the immunoSEQ multiplex PCR assay. A mixture of 60 forward primers for TCR Vbeta segments and 13 reverse primers for TCR Jbeta segments was used in the multiplex PCR. In its TCRdb copy, this immuneACCESS table keeps in-frame sequences only and misses some clones. Where compared with another copy, unresolved V genes explain less than half of these, and the others have no known cause. This sample comprises approximately 210,000 clones, approximately 87% of them detected only once. The top ten hold 1% to 1.5% of the sample. Sequencing was performed on PBMCs. The receptors were gathered from a man aged 30-40 years in good health and CMV-seronegative.

The chain joins TRBV5-1 to TRBJ2-1, with 8 bases identical to TRBD1. Germline V gene sequence: CDR1 SGHRS, CDR2 YFSETQ. This CDR3 comprises 14 residues. J lost 4 bases, V lost 0 bases, and 0 bases had no gene match. The CDR3 DNA reads TGCGCCAGCAGCTTGGGGGACAGGTACAATGAGCAGTTCTTC. It codes for CASSLGDRYNEQFF.

This clone came up once. For the CDR3, the DNA is TGCAGCGTTGGGGCGGGACAGGGCTACACCTTC. Residues: CSVGAGQGYTF. The chain links TRBV29-1 to TRBJ1-2, with 7 positions matching TRBD1. Germline-derived CDR1 and CDR2 are SQVTM and ANQGSEA. Trimming at V came to 4 bases and at J to 8 bases, leaving 4 bases not matched to a gene. CDR3 size: 11 residues.

The chain uses TRBV5-1 and TRBJ2-1, with D possibly TRBD1 on 5 matching bases. V was trimmed by 1 base and J by 6 bases, leaving 17 bases between them. The CDR3 spans 16 residues. Per germline, CDR1 SGHRS and CDR2 YFSETQ. The CDR3 nucleotides read TGCGCCAGCAGCTTGCAGCAGGGCCTCCCCGTCAATGAGCAGTTCTTC. Translating it yields CASSLQQGLPVNEQFF.

The chain uses TRBV5-1 and TRBJ1-2, with 9 bases lining up with TRBD1. This CDR3 contains 16 residues. The germline gives CDR1 SGHRS, CDR2 YFSETQ. Losses at the gene ends were 7 bases for V and 2 bases for J; bases not matched to a gene: 12. DNA of the CDR3: TGCGCCAGCGGGGTGGAGGGGACAGGGAAGAACTATGGCTACACCTTC. It encodes CASGVEGTGKNYGYTF.

The chain uses TRBV4-3 and TRBJ2-2, with D uncertain. CDR3 length: 15 residues. Deletions cut 0 bases from V and 1 base from J, with 6 bases between. CDR1 and CDR2 (germline): LGHNA, YSLEER. The CDR3 reads CASSQDSVNTGELFF. CDR3 in DNA: TGCGCCAGCAGCCAAGACAGCGTGAACACCGGGGAGCTGTTTTTT.

The chain has TRBV28 and TRBJ2-6, with a tentative D call TRBD2 (6 bases). Trimming took off 3 bases at V and 0 bases at J, with 12 bases between the two ends. The CDR3 extends over 17 amino acids. Germline V gene sequence: CDR1 MDHEN, CDR2 SYDVKM. The CDR3 nucleotides read TGTGCCAGCAGTTTTTTCAGGAGGGGCTCTGGGGCCAACGTCCTGACTTTC. Translated: CASSFFRRGSGANVLTF.

A word on this clone: The sample carries other DNA sequences with the same CDR3. The rearrangement links TRBV6-5 to TRBJ1-4; TRBD1 agrees at 9 bases. After removal of 0 bases from V and 8 bases from J, the junction contained 4 bases not matched to a gene. The germline V gene has CDR1 MNHEY and CDR2 SVGAGI. The CDR3 has 15 amino acids. The CDR3 region has the DNA TGTGCCAGCAGTTACTCTACAGGGGGCAGAGAAAAACTGTTTTTT. It translates to CASSYSTGGREKLFF.

The table lists this clone with a few counts. J is TRBJ2-1 and V is TRBV2; 7 bases are shared with TRBD2. The V gene end was trimmed by 6 bases and the J gene end by 1 base; junction bases not matched to a gene: 6. The CDR3 covers 15 residues. Germline V CDR1 and CDR2: SNHLY, FYNNEI. Here the CDR3 DNA reads TGTGCCAGCAGAATAGCGGGTGGGTCCTACAATGAGCAGTTCTTC. Translating gives CASRIAGGSYNEQFF.

The chain has TRBV30 and TRBJ2-7, with a possible D match to TRBD2 (5 bases). The CDR3 has 14 residues. Germline CDR1 reads GTSNPN; CDR2 reads SVGIG (reference sequence). Trimming shortened V by 3 bases and J by 1 base, and 13 bases separated the two germline ends. The CDR3 DNA reads TGTGCCTGGAGGCCCCGGGGTGGGTCCTACGAGCAGTACTTC. Protein: CAWRPRGGSYEQYF.

The V call is TRBV2, the J call TRBJ2-7; D may be TRBD2 (6 bases). The V end lost 6 bases, the J end lost 6 bases, and 15 bases lay between the germline ends. Germline CDR1 SNHLY, CDR2 FYNNEI. The length of the CDR3 is 13 residues. CDR3 DNA sequence: TGTGCCAGCAGCCTGACGGGGGTGGGCGAGCAGTACTTC. Its translation: CASSLTGVGEQYF.

This chain uses TRBV27 with TRBJ1-2; possible D gene TRBD1, 5 bases. This CDR3 region has 14 residues. The germline CDR1 and CDR2 sequences are MNHEY and SMNVEV (reference sequence). V gave up 1 base and J gave up 2 bases, with 8 bases separating them. CDR3 sequence: CASSLFAGNYGYTF. CDR3 sequence (DNA): TGTGCCAGCAGTTTATTTGCAGGGAACTATGGCTACACCTTC.

The V call is TRBV28, the J call TRBJ1-6, with D unresolved. Germline V lookup: CDR1 MDHEN, CDR2 SYDVKM. V dropped 5 bases and J dropped 13 bases, with 15 bases sitting between them. CDR3 length equals 13 residues. CDR3 sequence: CASSLPRREPLHF. CDR3 DNA: TGTGCCAGCAGTCTTCCACGTAGAGAGCCCCTCCACTTT. The variable domain in full, completed from reference TRBV28 and TRBJ1-6, reads DVKVTQSSRYLVKRTGEKVFLECVQDMDHENMFWYRQDPGLGLRLIYFSYDVKMKEKGDIPEGYSVSREKKERFSLILESASTNQTSMYLCASSLPRREPLHFGNGTRLTVT.

Written as DNA, the CDR3 is TGTGCCAGCACGGGACAGGGACTCTCTGGAAACACCATATATTTT. Translation: CASTGQGLSGNTIYF. The J gene is TRBJ1-3, the V gene TRBV2; 9 nucleotides align to TRBD1. Germline CDR1 is SNHLY and CDR2 is FYNNEI. CDR3 length equals 15 residues. After removal of 7 bases from V and 0 bases from J, the junction contained 4 bases not matched to a gene.